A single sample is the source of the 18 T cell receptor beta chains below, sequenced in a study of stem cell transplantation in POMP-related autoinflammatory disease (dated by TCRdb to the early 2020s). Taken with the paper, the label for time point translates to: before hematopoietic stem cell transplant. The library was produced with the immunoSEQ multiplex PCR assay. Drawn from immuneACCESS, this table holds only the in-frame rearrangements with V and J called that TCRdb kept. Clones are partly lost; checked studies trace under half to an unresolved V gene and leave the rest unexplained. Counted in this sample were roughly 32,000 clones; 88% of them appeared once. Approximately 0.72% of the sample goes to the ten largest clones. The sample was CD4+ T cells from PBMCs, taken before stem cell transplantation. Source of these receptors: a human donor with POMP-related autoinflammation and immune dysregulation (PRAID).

CDR3 nucleotides: TGTGCCAGCTCACCAGACAGGGAGAACACTGAAGCTTTCTTT. This encodes CASSPDRENTEAFF. V is TRBV18 and J is TRBJ1-1, with TRBD1 matching 7 bases. This CDR3 region has 14 residues. The ends lost 2 bases at V and 1 base at J; junction bases unmatched: 1. CDR1 and CDR2 (germline): KGHSH, LQKENI.

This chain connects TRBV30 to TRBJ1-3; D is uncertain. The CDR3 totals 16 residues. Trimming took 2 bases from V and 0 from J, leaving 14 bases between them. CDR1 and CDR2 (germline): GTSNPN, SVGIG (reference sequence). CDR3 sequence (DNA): TGTGCCTGGAGTACCGGGATACAAAGCTCTGGAAACACCATATATTTT. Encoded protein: CAWSTGIQSSGNTIYF.

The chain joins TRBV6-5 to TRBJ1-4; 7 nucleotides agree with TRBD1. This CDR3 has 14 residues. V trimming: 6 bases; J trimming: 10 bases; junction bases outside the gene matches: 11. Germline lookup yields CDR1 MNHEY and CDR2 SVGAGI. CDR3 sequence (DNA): TGTGCCAGCAGCCCTGCAGCGCAGGGGGGAAAACTGTTTTTT. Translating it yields CASSPAAQGGKLFF.

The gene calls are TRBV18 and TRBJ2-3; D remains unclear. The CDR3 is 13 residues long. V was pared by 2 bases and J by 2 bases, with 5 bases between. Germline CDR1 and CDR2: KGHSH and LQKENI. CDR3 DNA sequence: TGTGCCAGCTCACCATTGGCCACAGATACGCAGTATTTT. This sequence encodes CASSPLATDTQYF.

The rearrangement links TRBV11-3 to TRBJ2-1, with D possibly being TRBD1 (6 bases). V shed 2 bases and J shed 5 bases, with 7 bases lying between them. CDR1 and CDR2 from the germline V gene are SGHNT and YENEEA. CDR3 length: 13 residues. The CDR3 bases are TGTGCCAGCAGCTTAAGGGACAACAATGAGCAGTTCTTC. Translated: CASSLRDNNEQFF.

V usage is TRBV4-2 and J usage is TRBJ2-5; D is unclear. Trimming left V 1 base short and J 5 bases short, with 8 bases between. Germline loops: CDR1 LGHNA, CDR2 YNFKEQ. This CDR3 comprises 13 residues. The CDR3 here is CASSQALRETQYF. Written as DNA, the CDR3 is TGTGCCAGCAGCCAAGCCCTTCGGGAGACCCAGTACTTC.

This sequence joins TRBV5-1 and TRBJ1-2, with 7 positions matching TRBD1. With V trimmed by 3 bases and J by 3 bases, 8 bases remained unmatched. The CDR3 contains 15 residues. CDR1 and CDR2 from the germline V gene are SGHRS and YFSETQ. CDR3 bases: TGCGCCAGCAGCTCCCGATCGGGACAGTACTATGGCTACACCTTC. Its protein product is CASSSRSGQYYGYTF.

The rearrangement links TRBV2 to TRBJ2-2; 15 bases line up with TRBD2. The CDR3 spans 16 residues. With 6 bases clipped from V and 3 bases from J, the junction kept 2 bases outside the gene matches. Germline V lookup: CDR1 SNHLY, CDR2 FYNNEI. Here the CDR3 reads CASSGLAGGDTGELFF. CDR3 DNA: TGTGCCAGCAGCGGACTAGCGGGGGGGGACACCGGGGAGCTGTTTTTT.

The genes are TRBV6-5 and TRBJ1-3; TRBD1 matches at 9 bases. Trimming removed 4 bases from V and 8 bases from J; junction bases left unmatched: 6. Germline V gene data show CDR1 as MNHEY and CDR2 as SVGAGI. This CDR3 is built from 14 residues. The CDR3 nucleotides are TGTGCCAGCAGTTGGACAGGGGCGAGGGACACCATATATTTT. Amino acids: CASSWTGARDTIYF.

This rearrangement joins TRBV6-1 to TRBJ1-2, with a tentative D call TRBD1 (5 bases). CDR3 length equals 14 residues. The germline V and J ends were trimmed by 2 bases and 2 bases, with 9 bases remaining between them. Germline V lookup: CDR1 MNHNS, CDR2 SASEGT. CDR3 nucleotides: TGTGCCAGCAGTGAATATAGGGACAACTATGGCTACACCTTC. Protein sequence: CASSEYRDNYGYTF.

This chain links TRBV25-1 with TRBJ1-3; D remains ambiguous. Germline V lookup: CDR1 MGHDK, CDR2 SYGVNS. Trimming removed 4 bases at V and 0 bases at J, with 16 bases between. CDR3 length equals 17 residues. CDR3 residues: CASSAATGSPSGNTIYF. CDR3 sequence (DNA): TGTGCCAGCAGTGCCGCCACGGGCTCCCCCTCTGGAAACACCATATATTTT.

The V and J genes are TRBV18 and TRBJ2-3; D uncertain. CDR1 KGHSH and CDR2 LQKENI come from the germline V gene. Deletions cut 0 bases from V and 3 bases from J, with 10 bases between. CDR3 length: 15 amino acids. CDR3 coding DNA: TGTGCCAGCTCACCACCGGGAAGGGTAACAGATACGCAGTATTTT. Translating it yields CASSPPGRVTDTQYF.

This CDR3 is CASSTQNYPVNEQFF. The DNA of the CDR3 is TGTGCCAGTAGTACCCAAAACTACCCGGTGAATGAGCAGTTCTTC. The rearrangement joins TRBV19 to TRBJ2-1; no clear D. The germline V gene encodes CDR1 LNHDA and CDR2 SQIVND (reference sequence). CDR3 length: 15 residues. The V end lost 4 bases, the J end lost 7 bases, and 17 bases lay between the germline ends.

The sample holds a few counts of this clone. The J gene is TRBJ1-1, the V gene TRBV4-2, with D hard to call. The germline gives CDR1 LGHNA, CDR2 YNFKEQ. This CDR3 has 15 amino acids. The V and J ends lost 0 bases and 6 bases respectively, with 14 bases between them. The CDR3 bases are TGTGCCAGCAGCCAAGAAAGGACGAAGTTGCCTGAAGCTTTCTTT. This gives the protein CASSQERTKLPEAFF.

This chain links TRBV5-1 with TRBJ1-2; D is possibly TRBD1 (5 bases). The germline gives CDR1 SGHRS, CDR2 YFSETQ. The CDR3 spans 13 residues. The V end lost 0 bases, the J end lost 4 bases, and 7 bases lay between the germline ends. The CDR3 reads CASSLDRIYGYTF. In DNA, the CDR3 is TGCGCCAGCAGCTTGGACAGGATCTATGGCTACACCTTC.

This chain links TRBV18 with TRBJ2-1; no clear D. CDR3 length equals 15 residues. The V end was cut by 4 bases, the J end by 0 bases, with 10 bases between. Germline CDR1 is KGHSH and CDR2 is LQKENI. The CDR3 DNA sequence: TGTGCCAGCTCACGGGGTTGGGGCTCCTACAATGAGCAGTTCTTC. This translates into CASSRGWGSYNEQFF.

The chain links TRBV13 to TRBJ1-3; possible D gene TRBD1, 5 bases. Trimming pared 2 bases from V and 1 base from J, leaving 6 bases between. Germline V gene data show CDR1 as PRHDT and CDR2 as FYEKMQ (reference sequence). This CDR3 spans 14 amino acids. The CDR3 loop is CASSLSGSGNTIYF. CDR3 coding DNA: TGTGCCAGCAGCTTATCAGGGTCTGGAAACACCATATATTTT. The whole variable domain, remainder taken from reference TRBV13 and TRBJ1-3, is AAGVIQSPRHLIKEKRETATLKCYPIPRHDTVYWYQQGPGQDPQFLISFYEKMQSDKGSIPDRFSAQQFSDYHSELNMSSLELGDSALYFCASSLSGSGNTIYFGEGSWLTVV.

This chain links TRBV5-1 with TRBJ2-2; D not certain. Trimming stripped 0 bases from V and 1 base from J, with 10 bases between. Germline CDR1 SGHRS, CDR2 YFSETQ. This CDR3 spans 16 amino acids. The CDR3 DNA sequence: TGCGCCAGCAGCTTGGCCCAAAGCAAGAACACCGGGGAGCTGTTTTTT. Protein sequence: CASSLAQSKNTGELFF. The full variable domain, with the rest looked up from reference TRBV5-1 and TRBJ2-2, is KAGVTQTPRYLIKTRGQQVTLSCSPISGHRSVSWYQQTPGQGLQFLFEYFSETQRNKGNFPGRFSGRQFSNSRSEMNVSTLELGDSALYLCASSLAQSKNTGELFFGEGSRLTVL.